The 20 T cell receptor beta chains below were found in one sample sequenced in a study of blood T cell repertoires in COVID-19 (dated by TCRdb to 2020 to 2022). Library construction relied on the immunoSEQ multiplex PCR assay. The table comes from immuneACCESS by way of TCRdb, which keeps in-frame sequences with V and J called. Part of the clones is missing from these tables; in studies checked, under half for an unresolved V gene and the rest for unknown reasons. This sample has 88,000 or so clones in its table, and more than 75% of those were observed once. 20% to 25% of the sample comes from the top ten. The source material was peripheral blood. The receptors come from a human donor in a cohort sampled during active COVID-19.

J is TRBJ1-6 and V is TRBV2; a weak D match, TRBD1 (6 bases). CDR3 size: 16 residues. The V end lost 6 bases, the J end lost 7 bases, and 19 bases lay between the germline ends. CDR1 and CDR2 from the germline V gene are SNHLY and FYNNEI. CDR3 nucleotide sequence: TGTGCCAGCAGCCCTCAAACAGGGAGTTGGAATTCACCCCTCCACTTT. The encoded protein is CASSPQTGSWNSPLHF. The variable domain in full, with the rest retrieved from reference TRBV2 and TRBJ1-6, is EPEVTQTPSHQVTQMGQEVILRCVPISNHLYFYWYRQILGQKVEFLVSFYNNEISEKSEIFDDQFSVERPDGSNFTLKIRSTKLEDSAMYFCASSPQTGSWNSPLHFGNGTRLTVT.

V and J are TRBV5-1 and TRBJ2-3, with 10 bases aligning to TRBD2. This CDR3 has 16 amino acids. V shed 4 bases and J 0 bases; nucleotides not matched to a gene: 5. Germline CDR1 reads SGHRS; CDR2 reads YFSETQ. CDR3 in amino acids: CASSPGLAASTDTQYF. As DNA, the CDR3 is TGCGCCAGCAGCCCCGGACTAGCGGCTAGCACAGATACGCAGTATTTT.

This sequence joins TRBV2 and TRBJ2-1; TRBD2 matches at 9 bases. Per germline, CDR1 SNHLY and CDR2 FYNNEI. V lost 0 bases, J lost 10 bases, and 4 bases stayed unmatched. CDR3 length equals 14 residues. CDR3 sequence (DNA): TGTGCCAGCAGTGAAGCCGGGACTAGCTTGGAGCAGTTCTTC. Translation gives CASSEAGTSLEQFF.

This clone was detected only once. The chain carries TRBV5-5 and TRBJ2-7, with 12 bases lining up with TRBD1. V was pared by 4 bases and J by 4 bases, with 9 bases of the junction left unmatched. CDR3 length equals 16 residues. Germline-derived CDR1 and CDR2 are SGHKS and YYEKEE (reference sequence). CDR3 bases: TGTGCCAGCAGCGCCGGGACAGGGGGCCAGAGTTACGAGCAGTACTTC. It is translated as CASSAGTGGQSYEQYF.

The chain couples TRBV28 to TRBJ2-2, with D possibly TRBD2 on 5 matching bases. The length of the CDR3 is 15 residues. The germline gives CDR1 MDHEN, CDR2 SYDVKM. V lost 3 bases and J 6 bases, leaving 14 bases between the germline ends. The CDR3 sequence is CASSFPRLAAGELFF. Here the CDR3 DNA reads TGTGCCAGCAGTTTCCCTCGGCTAGCCGCCGGGGAGCTGTTTTTT.

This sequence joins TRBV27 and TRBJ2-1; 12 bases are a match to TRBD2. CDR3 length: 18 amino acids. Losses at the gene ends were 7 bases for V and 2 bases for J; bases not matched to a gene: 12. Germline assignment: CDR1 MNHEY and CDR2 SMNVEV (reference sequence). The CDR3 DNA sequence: TGTGCCAGCACCACGAGACTAGCGGGAGCCTTGGCCTACAATGAGCAGTTCTTC. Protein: CASTTRLAGALAYNEQFF.

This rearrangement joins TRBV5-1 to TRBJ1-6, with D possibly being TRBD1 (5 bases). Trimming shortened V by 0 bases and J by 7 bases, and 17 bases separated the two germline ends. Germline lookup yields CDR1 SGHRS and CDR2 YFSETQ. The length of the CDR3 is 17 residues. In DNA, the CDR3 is TGCGCCAGCAGCTTGGAAGTCGGGCAGGGTGGAAATTCACCCCTCCACTTT. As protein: CASSLEVGQGGNSPLHF.

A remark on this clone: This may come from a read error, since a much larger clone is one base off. Here the CDR3 reads CASSGTGNNEQFF. The CDR3, as DNA: TGTGCCAGCAGCGGGACAGGGAACAATGAGCAGTTCTTC. The chain joins TRBV9 to TRBJ2-1; 8 nucleotides align to TRBD1. J was trimmed by 5 bases and V by 3 bases; bases with no gene match: 1. The CDR3 consists of 13 residues. Germline CDR1 reads SGDLS; CDR2 reads YYNGEE.

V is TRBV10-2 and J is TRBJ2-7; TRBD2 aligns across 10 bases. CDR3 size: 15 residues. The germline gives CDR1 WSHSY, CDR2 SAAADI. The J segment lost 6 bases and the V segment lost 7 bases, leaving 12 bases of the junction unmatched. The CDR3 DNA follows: TGCGCCAGCACGCCAGCGGGAGGGCCTGGGGGCGAGCAGTACTTC. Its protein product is CASTPAGGPGGEQYF.

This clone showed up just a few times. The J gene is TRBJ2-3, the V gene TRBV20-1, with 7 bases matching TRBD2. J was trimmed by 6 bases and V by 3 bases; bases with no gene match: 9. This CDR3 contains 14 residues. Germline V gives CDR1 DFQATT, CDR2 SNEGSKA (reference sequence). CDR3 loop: CSASLAGVADTQYF. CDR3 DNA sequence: TGCAGTGCTAGTCTTGCGGGAGTGGCGGATACGCAGTATTTT.

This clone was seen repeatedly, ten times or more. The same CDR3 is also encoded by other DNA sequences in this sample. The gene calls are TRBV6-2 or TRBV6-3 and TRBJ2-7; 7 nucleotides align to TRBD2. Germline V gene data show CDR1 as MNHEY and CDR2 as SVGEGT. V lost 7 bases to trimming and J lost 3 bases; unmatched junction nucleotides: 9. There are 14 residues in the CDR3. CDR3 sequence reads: CASTPRGGSYEQYF. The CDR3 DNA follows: TGTGCCAGCACCCCCCGGGGCGGGAGCTACGAGCAGTACTTC.

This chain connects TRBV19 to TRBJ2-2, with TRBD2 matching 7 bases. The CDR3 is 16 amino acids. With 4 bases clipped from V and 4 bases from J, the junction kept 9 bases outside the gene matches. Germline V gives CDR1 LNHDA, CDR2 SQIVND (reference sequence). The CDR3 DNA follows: TGTGCCAGTAGTAGACAAGCGGGAACTGGCACCGGGGAGCTGTTTTTT. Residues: CASSRQAGTGTGELFF.

CDR3 loop: CASSSRTSGRLYNEQFF. CDR3 in DNA: TGTGCCAGCAGCTCCCGGACTAGCGGGAGGCTCTACAATGAGCAGTTCTTC. The chain has TRBV7-3 and TRBJ2-1; 14 bases match TRBD2. V was clipped by 4 bases and J by 3 bases; unmatched bases: 5. CDR3 length: 17 amino acids. Per germline, CDR1 SGHTA and CDR2 FQGTGA.

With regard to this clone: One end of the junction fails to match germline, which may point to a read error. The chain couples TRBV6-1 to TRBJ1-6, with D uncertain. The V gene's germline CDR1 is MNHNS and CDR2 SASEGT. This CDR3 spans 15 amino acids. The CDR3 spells CASREASSYNSPLHF. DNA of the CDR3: TGTGCCAGCAGGGAAGCGAGCTCCTATAATTCACCCCTCCACTTT.

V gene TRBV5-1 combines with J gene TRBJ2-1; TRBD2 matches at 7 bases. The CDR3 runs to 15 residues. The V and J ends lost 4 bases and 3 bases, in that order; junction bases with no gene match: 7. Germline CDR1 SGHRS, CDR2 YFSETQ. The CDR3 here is CASSTDLAVYNEQFF. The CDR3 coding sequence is TGCGCCAGCAGCACAGACCTAGCGGTCTACAATGAGCAGTTCTTC.

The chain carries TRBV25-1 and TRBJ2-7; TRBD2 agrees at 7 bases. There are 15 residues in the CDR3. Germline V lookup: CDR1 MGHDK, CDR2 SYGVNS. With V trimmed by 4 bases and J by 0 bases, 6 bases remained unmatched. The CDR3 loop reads CASSGTRPSSYEQYF. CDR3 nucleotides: TGTGCCAGCAGTGGGACTAGACCTTCCTCCTACGAGCAGTACTTC.

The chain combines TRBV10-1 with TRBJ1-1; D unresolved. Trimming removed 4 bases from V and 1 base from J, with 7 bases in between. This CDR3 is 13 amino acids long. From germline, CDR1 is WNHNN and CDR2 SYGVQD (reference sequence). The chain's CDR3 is CASSAQKNTEAFF. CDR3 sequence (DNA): TGCGCCAGCAGTGCCCAGAAGAACACTGAAGCTTTCTTT.

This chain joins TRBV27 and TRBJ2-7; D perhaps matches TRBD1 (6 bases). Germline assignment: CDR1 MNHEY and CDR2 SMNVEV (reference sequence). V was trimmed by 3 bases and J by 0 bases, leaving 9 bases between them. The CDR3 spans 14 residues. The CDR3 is CASSFDRSSYEQYF. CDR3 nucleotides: TGTGCCAGCAGTTTTGACAGGAGCTCCTACGAGCAGTACTTC.

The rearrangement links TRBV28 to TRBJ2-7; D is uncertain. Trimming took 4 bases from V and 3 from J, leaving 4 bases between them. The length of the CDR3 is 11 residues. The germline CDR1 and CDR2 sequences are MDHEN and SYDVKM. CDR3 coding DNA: TGTGCCAGCAGTTCAAACTACGAGCAGTACTTC. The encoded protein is CASSSNYEQYF.

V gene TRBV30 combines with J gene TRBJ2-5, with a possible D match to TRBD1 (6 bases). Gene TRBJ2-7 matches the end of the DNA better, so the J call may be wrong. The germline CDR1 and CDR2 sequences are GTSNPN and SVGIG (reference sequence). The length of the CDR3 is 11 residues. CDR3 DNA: TGTGCCTGTGGACAGACCTACGAGCAGTACTTC. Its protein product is CACGQTYEQYF.